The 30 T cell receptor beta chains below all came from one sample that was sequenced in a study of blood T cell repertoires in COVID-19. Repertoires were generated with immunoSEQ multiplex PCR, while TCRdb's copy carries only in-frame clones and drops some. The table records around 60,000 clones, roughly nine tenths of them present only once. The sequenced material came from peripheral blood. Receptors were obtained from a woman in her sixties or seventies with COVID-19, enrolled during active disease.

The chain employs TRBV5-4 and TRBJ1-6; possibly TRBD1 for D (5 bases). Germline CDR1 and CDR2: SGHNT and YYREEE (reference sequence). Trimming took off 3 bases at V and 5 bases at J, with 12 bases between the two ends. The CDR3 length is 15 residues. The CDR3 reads CASSWTSGDNSPLHF. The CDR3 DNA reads TGTGCCAGCAGCTGGACCTCGGGGGATAATTCACCCCTCCACTTT.

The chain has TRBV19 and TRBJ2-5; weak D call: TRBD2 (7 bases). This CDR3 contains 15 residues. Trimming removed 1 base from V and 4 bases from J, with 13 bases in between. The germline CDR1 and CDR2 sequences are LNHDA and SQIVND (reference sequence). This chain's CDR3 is CASSIVGGLGETQYF. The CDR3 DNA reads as TGTGCCAGTAGTATAGTGGGGGGGCTAGGAGAGACCCAGTACTTC.

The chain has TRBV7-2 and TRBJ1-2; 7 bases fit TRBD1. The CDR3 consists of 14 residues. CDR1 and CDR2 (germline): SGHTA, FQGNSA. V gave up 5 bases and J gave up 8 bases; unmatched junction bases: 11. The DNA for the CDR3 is TGTGCCAGCAGCCCCAGGGGGATGGCGCGAGGCTACACCTTC. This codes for CASSPRGMARGYTF.

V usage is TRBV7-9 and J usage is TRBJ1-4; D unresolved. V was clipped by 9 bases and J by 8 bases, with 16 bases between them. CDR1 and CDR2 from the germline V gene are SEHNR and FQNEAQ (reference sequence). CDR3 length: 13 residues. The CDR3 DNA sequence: TGTGCCAGTAGTAAGGAGCCTCGGGAAAAACTGTTTTTT. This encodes CASSKEPREKLFF.

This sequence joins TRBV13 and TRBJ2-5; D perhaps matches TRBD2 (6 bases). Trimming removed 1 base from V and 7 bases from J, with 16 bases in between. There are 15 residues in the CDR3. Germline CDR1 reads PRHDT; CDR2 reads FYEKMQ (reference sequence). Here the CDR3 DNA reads TGTGCCAGCAGCTTAGCGGGCGGAGGGAAAGGGACCCAGTACTTC. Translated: CASSLAGGGKGTQYF.

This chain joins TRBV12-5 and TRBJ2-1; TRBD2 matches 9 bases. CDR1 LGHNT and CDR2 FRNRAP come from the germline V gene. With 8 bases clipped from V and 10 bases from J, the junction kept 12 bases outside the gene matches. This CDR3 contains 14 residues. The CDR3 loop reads CASQGGRASGEQFF. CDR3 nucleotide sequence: TGTGCTAGTCAGGGCGGGAGGGCCTCTGGGGAGCAGTTCTTC.

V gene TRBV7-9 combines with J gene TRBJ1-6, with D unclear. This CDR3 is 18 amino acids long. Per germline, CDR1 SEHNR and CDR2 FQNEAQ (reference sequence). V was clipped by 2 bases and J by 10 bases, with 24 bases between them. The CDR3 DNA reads TGTGCCAGCAGCTTACCCCATCTGACCAAGGCAGGTCCGTCACCCCTCCACTTT. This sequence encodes CASSLPHLTKAGPSPLHF.

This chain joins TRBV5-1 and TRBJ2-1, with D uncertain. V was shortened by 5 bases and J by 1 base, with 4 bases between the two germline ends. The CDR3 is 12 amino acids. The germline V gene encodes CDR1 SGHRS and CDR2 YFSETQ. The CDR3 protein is CASSLSYNEQFF. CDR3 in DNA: TGCGCCAGCAGTCTATCCTACAATGAGCAGTTCTTC.

For the CDR3, the DNA is TGTGCCAGCTCCCGGGACAGGGACGGTTCACCCCTCCACTTT. This translates into CASSRDRDGSPLHF. This chain uses TRBV18 with TRBJ1-6; TRBD1 matches 9 bases. This CDR3 comprises 14 residues. Looked up from germline, CDR1 is KGHSH and CDR2 is LQKENI. With 6 bases clipped from V and 9 bases from J, the junction kept 6 bases outside the gene matches.

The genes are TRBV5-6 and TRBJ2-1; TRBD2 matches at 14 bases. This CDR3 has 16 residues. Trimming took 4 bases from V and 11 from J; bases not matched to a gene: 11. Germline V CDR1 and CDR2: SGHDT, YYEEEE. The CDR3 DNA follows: TGTGCCAGCAGCCATACCTCGGGACTAGCGGGAGTTCAGCAGTTCTTC. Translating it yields CASSHTSGLAGVQQFF.

CDR3 protein: CASTHGGAWNQPQHF. The DNA for the CDR3 is TGTGCCAGTACCCACGGAGGGGCTTGGAATCAGCCCCAGCATTTT. This chain connects TRBV19 to TRBJ1-5; perhaps TRBD1 as D (5 bases). V shed 7 bases and J shed 4 bases, with 17 bases lying between them. There are 15 residues in the CDR3. Germline V lookup: CDR1 LNHDA, CDR2 SQIVND (reference sequence).

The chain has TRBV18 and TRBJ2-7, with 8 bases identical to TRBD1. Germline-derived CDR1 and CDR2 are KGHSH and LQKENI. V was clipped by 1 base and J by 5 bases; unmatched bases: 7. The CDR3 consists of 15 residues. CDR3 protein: CASSPLTRQGNEQYF. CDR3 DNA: TGTGCCAGCTCACCACTTACGAGACAGGGGAACGAGCAGTACTTC.

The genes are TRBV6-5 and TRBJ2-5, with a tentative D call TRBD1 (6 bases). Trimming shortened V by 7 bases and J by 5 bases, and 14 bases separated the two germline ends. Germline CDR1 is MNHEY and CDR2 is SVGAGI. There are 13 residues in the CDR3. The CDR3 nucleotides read TGTGCCAGCACTACAGGGTTGGTGGAGACCCAGTACTTC. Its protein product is CASTTGLVETQYF.

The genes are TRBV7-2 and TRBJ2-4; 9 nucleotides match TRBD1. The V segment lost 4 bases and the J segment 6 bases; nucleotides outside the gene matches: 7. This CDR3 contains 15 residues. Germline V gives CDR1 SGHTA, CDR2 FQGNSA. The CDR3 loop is CASSSGTGRRNIQYF. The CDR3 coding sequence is TGTGCCAGCAGCTCTGGGACAGGGAGGAGAAACATTCAGTACTTC.

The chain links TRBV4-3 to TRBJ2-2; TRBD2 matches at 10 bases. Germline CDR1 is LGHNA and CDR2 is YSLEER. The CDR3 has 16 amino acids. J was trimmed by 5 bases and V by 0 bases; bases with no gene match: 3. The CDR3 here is CASSQDPSGRTGELFF. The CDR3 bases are TGCGCCAGCAGCCAAGACCCTAGCGGGAGAACCGGGGAGCTGTTTTTT.

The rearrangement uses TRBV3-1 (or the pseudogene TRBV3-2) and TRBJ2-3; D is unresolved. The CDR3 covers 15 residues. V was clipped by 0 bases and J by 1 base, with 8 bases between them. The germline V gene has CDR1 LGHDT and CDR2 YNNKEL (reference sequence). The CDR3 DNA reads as TGTGCCAGCAGCCAAGATTTCAGTCGCACAGATACGCAGTATTTT. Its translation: CASSQDFSRTDTQYF.

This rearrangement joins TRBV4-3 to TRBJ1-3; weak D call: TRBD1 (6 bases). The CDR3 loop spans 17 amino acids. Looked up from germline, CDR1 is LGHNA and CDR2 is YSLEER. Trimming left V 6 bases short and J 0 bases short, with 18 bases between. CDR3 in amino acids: CASSPGQHQGSGNTIYF. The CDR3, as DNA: TGCGCCAGCAGTCCTGGACAGCATCAAGGCTCTGGAAACACCATATATTTT.

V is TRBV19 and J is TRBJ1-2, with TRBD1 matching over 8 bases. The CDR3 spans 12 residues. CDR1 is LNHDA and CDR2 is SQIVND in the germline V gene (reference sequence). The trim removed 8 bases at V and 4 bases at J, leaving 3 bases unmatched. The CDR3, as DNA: TGTGCCAGTTCAGGGGGCCTCTATGGCTACACCTTC. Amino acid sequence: CASSGGLYGYTF. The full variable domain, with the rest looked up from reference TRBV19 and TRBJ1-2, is DGGITQSPKYLFRKEGQNVTLSCEQNLNHDAMYWYRQDPGQGLRLIYYSQIVNDFQKGDIAEGYSVSREKKESFPLTVTSAQKNPTAFYLCASSGGLYGYTFGSGTRLTVV.

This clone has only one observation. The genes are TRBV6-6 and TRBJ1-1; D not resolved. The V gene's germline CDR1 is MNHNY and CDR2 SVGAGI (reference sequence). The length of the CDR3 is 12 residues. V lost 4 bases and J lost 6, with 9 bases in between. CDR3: CASSSPGAEAFF. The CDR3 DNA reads TGTGCCAGCAGTTCCCCCGGGGCTGAAGCTTTCTTT.

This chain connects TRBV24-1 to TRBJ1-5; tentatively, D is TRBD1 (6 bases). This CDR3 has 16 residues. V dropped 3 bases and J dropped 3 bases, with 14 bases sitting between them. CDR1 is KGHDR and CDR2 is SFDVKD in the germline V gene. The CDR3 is CATSDPGTGNNQPQHF. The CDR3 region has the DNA TGTGCCACCAGTGATCCTGGAACAGGGAACAATCAGCCCCAGCATTTT.

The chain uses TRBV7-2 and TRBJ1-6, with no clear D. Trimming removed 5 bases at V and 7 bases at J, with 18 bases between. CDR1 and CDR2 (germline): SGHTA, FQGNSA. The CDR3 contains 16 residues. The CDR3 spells CASSIQTGRWNSPLHF. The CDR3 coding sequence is TGTGCCAGCAGCATTCAGACGGGAAGGTGGAATTCACCCCTCCACTTT.

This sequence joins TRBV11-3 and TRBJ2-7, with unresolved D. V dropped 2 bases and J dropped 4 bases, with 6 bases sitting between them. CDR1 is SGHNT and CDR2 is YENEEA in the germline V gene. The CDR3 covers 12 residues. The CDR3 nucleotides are TGTGCCAGCAGCTTATCAGAATACGAGCAGTACTTC. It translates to CASSLSEYEQYF.

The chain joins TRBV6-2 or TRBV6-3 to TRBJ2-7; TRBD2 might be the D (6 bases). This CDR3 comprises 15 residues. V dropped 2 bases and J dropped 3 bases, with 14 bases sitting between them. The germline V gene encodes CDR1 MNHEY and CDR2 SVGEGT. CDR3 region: CASSYGSSAYYEQYF. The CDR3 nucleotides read TGTGCCAGCAGTTACGGGTCTAGCGCATACTACGAGCAGTACTTC.

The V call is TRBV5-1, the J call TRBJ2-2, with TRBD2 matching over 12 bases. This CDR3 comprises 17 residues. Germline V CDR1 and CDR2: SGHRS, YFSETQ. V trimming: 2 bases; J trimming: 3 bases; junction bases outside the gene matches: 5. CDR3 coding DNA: TGCGCCAGCAGCTTAAGACTAGCGGGGGCTTACACCGGGGAGCTGTTTTTT. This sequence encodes CASSLRLAGAYTGELFF.

CDR3 loop: CASSSTSGSIDTQYF. In DNA form, the CDR3 reads TGTGCCAGCAGCTCCACTAGCGGGAGCATCGATACGCAGTATTTT. This chain joins TRBV7-2 and TRBJ2-3; 11 positions match TRBD2. CDR1 SGHTA and CDR2 FQGNSA come from the germline V gene. V dropped 4 bases and J dropped 6; count of bases not matched to a gene: 6. This CDR3 is built from 15 residues. The variable domain in full, with the rest retrieved from reference TRBV7-2 and TRBJ2-3, is GAGVSQSPSNKVTEKGKDVELRCDPISGHTALYWYRQSLGQGLEFLIYFQGNSAPDKSGLPSDRFSAERTGGSVSTLTIQRTQQEDSAVYLCASSSTSGSIDTQYFGPGTRLTVL.

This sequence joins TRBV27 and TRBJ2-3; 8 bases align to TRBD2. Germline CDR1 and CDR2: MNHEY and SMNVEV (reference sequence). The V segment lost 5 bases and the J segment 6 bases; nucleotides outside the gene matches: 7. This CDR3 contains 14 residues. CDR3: CASSQAGVRDTQYF. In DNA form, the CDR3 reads TGTGCCAGCAGTCAAGCGGGAGTTCGGGATACGCAGTATTTT.

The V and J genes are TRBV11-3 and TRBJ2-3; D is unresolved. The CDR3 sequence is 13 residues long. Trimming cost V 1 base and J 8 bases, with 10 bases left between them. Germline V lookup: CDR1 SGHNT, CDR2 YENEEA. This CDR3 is CASSLGFGVTQYF. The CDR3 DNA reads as TGTGCCAGCAGCTTAGGTTTTGGAGTTACGCAGTATTTT.

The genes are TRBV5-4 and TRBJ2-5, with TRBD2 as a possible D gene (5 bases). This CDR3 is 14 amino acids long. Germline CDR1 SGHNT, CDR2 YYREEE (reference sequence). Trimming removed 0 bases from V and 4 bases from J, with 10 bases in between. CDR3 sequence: CASSLGLARETQYF. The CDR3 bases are TGTGCCAGCAGCTTGGGGCTAGCACGAGAGACCCAGTACTTC.

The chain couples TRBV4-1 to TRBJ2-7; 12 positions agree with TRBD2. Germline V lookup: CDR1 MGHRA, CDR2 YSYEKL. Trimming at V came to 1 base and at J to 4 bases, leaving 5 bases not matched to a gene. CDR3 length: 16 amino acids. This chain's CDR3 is CASSQATSGRGYEQYF. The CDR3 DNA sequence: TGCGCCAGCAGCCAAGCGACTAGCGGGAGAGGGTACGAGCAGTACTTC.

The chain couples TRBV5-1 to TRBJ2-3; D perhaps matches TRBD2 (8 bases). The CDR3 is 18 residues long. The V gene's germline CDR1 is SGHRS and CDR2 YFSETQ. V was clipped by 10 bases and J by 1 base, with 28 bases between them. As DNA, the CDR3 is TGCGCCTCAAGCCGAAGGGGGCCCGGGAGGGCCGGCACAGATACGCAGTATTTT. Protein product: CASSRRGPGRAGTDTQYF.